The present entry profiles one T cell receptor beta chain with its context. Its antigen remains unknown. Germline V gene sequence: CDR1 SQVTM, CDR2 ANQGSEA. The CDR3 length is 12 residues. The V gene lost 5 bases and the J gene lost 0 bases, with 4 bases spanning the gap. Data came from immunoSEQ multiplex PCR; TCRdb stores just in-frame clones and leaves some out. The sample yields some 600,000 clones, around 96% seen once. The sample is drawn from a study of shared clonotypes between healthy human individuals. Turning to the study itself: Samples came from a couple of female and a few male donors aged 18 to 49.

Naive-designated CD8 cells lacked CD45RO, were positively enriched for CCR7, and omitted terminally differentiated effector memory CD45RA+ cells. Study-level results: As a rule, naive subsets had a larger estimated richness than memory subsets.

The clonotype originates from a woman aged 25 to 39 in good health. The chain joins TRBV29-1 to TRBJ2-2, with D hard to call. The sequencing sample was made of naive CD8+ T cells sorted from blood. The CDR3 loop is CSVSANTGELFF. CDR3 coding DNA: TGCAGCGTTTCGGCGAACACCGGGGAGCTGTTTTTT.